These 27 T cell receptor beta chains share one sample of origin, sequenced in a study of T cells in women clearing cervical HPV infection. This table comes from immunoSEQ multiplex PCR, and its TCRdb copy is limited to in-frame clones, with some not included. The sample has around 35,000 clones. Material for sequencing was blood buffy coat. The receptors stem from a woman aged 18 to 75 with a cervical HPV16 infection that either progressed to CIN3+ or cleared (not recorded which).

Of note for this clone: The DNA ends 3 residues before the CDR3 does, and the rest of the CDR3 is filled in from the germline J gene. V and J are TRBV12-3 or TRBV12-4 and TRBJ2-3, with D hard to call. Trimming left V 5 bases short and J 2 bases short, with 11 bases between. CDR3 size: 14 residues. The DNA read from the CDR3 is TGTGCCAGCAGTCAAGGCCTAGACACAGATACG. It is translated as CASSQGLDTDT. The whole CDR3 protein is CASSQGLDTDTQYF.

Points on this clone: The CDR3 is cut off 3 residues early in the read; its end comes from the germline J gene. The J gene is TRBJ1-2, the V gene TRBV5-6, with D tentatively TRBD1 (5 bases). The CDR3 has 13 amino acids. CDR1 and CDR2 (germline): SGHDT, YYEEEE. The V end lost 0 bases, the J end lost 6 bases, and 9 bases lay between the germline ends. CDR3 DNA, as far as it was read: TGTGCCAGCAGCTTGGTCCGGGGGGATGGC. It encodes CASSLVRGDG. The CDR3 in full is CASSLVRGDGYTF.

Regarding this clone: The read ends 3 residues before the CDR3 terminus; that terminus is restored from the germline J gene. The chain employs TRBV7-6 and TRBJ1-1; possible D gene TRBD1, 6 bases. V shed 1 base and J shed 4 bases, with 16 bases lying between them. The CDR3 totals 16 residues. From germline, CDR1 is SGHVS and CDR2 FNYEAQ. The part of the CDR3 DNA that was read is TGTGCCAGCAGCTTAGGGATAGGGCAGGGGTTCACTGAA. Its protein product is CASSLGIGQGFTE. In full, the CDR3 reads CASSLGIGQGFTEAFF.

Note on this clone: The read ends 3 residues shy of where the CDR3 ends; the end is completed using the germline J gene. The V and J genes are TRBV7-9 and TRBJ1-2; maybe TRBD1 (6 bases). The CDR3 is 12 amino acids. CDR1 is SEHNR and CDR2 is FQNEAQ in the germline V gene (reference sequence). Partial CDR3 DNA: TGTGCCAGCAGCTTAGGACAGGTCGGC. Protein product: CASSLGQVG. The CDR3, in full, reads CASSLGQVGYTF.

Turning to this clone: With the read ending 3 residues before the CDR3 end, the germline J gene is used to fill in that end. The rearrangement links TRBV7-2 to TRBJ2-3; tentative D call: TRBD2 (7 bases). The CDR3 runs to 14 residues. Germline V gene lookup returns CDR1 SGHTA and CDR2 FQGNSA. Partial CDR3 DNA: TGTGCCAGCAGCTTAGCAGGGGGGGGCGAGACG. Translation: CASSLAGGGET. The whole CDR3 region reads CASSLAGGGETQYF.

A remark on this clone: Sequencing ends 3 residues short of the CDR3 end; the germline J gene provides the rest. V gene TRBV5-1 combines with J gene TRBJ2-3; D unclear. Germline V gene data show CDR1 as SGHRS and CDR2 as YFSETQ. Trimming left V 1 base short and J 1 base short, with 10 bases between. This CDR3 is 15 amino acids long. CDR3 bases read: TGCGCCAGCAGCTTGCCCTGGGCTGGCACAGATACG. It specifies CASSLPWAGTDT. The whole CDR3 sequence is CASSLPWAGTDTQYF.

For this clone: The missing CDR3 end, 3 residues past where the read stops, is filled in from the germline J gene. This chain joins TRBV4-2 and TRBJ1-3; TRBD1 agrees at 7 bases. The V gene's germline CDR1 is LGHNA and CDR2 YNFKEQ. V lost 1 base, J lost 0 bases, and 3 bases stayed unmatched. This CDR3 region has 16 residues. CDR3 sequence reads: CASSQGGGPSGNTIYF. CDR3 bases read: TGTGCCAGCAGCCAAGGAGGGGGCCCCTCTGGAAACACC.

Concerning this clone itself: The read ends 3 residues before the CDR3 terminus; that terminus is restored from the germline J gene. The chain links TRBV7-3 to TRBJ1-1, with a possible D match to TRBD1 (5 bases). Germline CDR1 reads SGHTA; CDR2 reads FQGTGA. This CDR3 contains 15 residues. V dropped 5 bases and J dropped 5 bases, with 18 bases sitting between them. The CDR3 bases that were read are TGTGCCAGCAGCCCATGGGCGGGGCAGTGGACTGAA. It specifies CASSPWAGQWTE. The CDR3 reads in full as CASSPWAGQWTEAFF.

Turning to this clone: The CDR3 goes on 3 residues after the read ends, and that part is filled in from the germline J gene. The gene calls are TRBV5-1 and TRBJ2-3; 8 bases fit TRBD2. CDR1 is SGHRS and CDR2 is YFSETQ in the germline V gene. V dropped 2 bases and J dropped 0; count of bases not matched to a gene: 5. This CDR3 has 16 residues. The CDR3 reads CASSFGTRTSTDTQYF. The sequenced part of the CDR3 DNA is TGCGCCAGCAGCTTCGGGACTAGAACTAGCACAGATACG.

Comments on this clone: Sequencing ends 3 residues short of the CDR3 end; the germline J gene provides the rest. This chain links TRBV6-2 or TRBV6-3 with TRBJ1-1, with D possibly TRBD1 on 5 matching bases. The CDR3 length is 13 residues. Germline V CDR1 and CDR2: MNHEY, SVGEGT. Deletions cut 1 base from V and 4 bases from J, with 7 bases between. The DNA read from the CDR3 is TGTGCCAGCAGTTACTTCGACAGCACTGAA. Protein: CASSYFDSTE. From start to end, the CDR3 is CASSYFDSTEAFF.

To note about this clone: The read ends 3 residues shy of where the CDR3 ends; the end is completed using the germline J gene. This chain links TRBV7-3 with TRBJ2-2; TRBD1 matches 8 bases. Trimming at V came to 6 bases and at J to 6 bases, leaving 9 bases not matched to a gene. CDR1 is SGHTA and CDR2 is FQGTGA in the germline V gene. The CDR3 extends over 15 amino acids. Incomplete CDR3 DNA: TGTGCCAGCAGGCACCGGGACAGGTTCGCCGGGGAG. Translating it yields CASRHRDRFAGE. The CDR3, in full, reads CASRHRDRFAGELFF.

About this clone itself: The read terminates 3 residues ahead of where the CDR3 ends, so the germline J gene completes it. This chain links TRBV7-6 with TRBJ1-1; 9 nucleotides match TRBD1. Germline lookup yields CDR1 SGHVS and CDR2 FNYEAQ. V trimming: 7 bases; J trimming: 3 bases; junction bases outside the gene matches: 6. There are 14 residues in the CDR3. The CDR3 sequence is CASTKDRGDTEAFF. Partial CDR3 DNA: TGTGCCAGCACCAAGGACAGGGGAGACACTGAA.

About this clone: The missing CDR3 end, 3 residues past where the read stops, is filled in from the germline J gene. The J gene is TRBJ2-2, the V gene TRBV10-2; a possible D gene is TRBD2 (6 bases). Germline CDR1 is WSHSY and CDR2 is SAAADI. The CDR3 is 14 amino acids. V dropped 9 bases and J dropped 3 bases, with 14 bases sitting between them. The sequenced part of the CDR3 DNA is TGCGCCAGGGAACCGGGACTTTACACCGGGGAG. Protein sequence: CAREPGLYTGE. Given in full, the CDR3 is CAREPGLYTGELFF.

Turning to this clone: The observed sequence ends 3 residues before the CDR3 terminus, with the missing tail filled in from the germline J gene. V usage is TRBV5-1 and J usage is TRBJ1-2, with 8 bases identical to TRBD1. Looked up from germline, CDR1 is SGHRS and CDR2 is YFSETQ. The CDR3 runs 14 residues. Partial CDR3 DNA: TGCGCCAGCAGTTGGGGCAGGGGGCTACAGGGC. It codes for CASSWGRGLQG. The CDR3 in its entirety is CASSWGRGLQGYTF. Combining the CDR3 with reference TRBV5-1 and TRBJ1-2 gives the whole variable domain KAGVTQTPRYLIKTRGQQVTLSCSPISGHRSVSWYQQTPGQGLQFLFEYFSETQRNKGNFPGRFSGRQFSNSRSEMNVSTLELGDSALYLCASSWGRGLQGYTFGSGTRLTVV.

About this clone: The read ends 3 residues shy of where the CDR3 ends; the end is completed using the germline J gene. This chain connects TRBV7-9 to TRBJ1-2; D ambiguous. The CDR3 is 12 amino acids. Germline V gene lookup returns CDR1 SEHNR and CDR2 FQNEAQ (reference sequence). CDR3 bases read: TGTGCCAGCAGCTATGGGCGCAACGAC. This sequence encodes CASSYGRND. The complete CDR3 sequence is CASSYGRNDYTF.

Points on this clone: Read data end 3 residues before the CDR3 end; the end is taken from the germline J gene. The V and J genes are TRBV7-2 and TRBJ2-7; D remains unclear. V lost 4 bases to trimming and J lost 1 base, with 14 bases between them. The germline V gene encodes CDR1 SGHTA and CDR2 FQGNSA. The CDR3 spans 15 residues. CDR3 sequence: CASSSLGTPSYEQYF. CDR3 DNA, as far as it was read: TGTGCCAGCAGCTCTCTAGGTACTCCGTCCTACGAG.

As regards this clone: The CDR3 end lies 3 residues beyond the end of the read and is filled in from the germline J gene. The J gene is TRBJ1-4, the V gene TRBV20-1, with 9 nucleotides matching TRBD1. V gave up 5 bases and J gave up 5 bases; unmatched junction bases: 12. From germline, CDR1 is DFQATT and CDR2 SNEGSKA (reference sequence). CDR3 length: 16 amino acids. CDR3 amino acids: CSAQSIRDRVNEKLFF. The DNA read from the CDR3 is TGCAGTGCTCAGAGTATACGGGACAGGGTGAATGAAAAA.

Details on this clone: The DNA ends 3 residues before the CDR3 does, and the rest of the CDR3 is filled in from the germline J gene. The rearrangement joins TRBV6-2 or TRBV6-3 to TRBJ2-4; D is possibly TRBD1 (5 bases). In germline, CDR1 is MNHEY, CDR2 SVGEGT. Deletions cut 8 bases from V and 1 base from J, with 12 bases between. This CDR3 has 14 residues. Incomplete CDR3 DNA: TGTGCCAGCCTGAGAAAGGGGGCCAAAAACATT. Amino acid sequence: CASLRKGAKNI. The full CDR3 reads CASLRKGAKNIQYF.

Concerning this clone itself: The read ends 3 residues shy of where the CDR3 ends; the end is completed using the germline J gene. This chain joins TRBV7-2 and TRBJ1-2; D is ambiguous. This CDR3 spans 13 amino acids. Germline loops: CDR1 SGHTA, CDR2 FQGNSA. The CDR3 sequence is CASSLAGSYDYTF. CDR3 bases read: TGTGCCAGCAGCTTAGCAGGGTCCTACGAC.

Turning to this clone: The read gets to within 3 residues of the CDR3 end, and the germline J gene fills in the rest. The J gene is TRBJ2-2, the V gene TRBV5-4, with D perhaps TRBD1 (6 bases). From germline, CDR1 is SGHNT and CDR2 YYREEE (reference sequence). The CDR3 sequence is 12 residues long. The sequenced part of the CDR3 DNA is TGTGCCAGCAGCTTAGACAGGATCGAG. Amino acid sequence: CASSLDRIE. In full, the CDR3 is CASSLDRIELFF.

As to this clone: The read terminates 3 residues ahead of where the CDR3 ends, so the germline J gene completes it. The rearrangement links TRBV11-2 to TRBJ2-1; D remains ambiguous. The CDR3 consists of 14 residues. In germline, CDR1 is SGHAT, CDR2 FQNNGV. The V and J ends lost 5 bases and 5 bases respectively, with 13 bases between them. CDR3 sequence: CASSPNRQNNEQFF. The part of the CDR3 DNA that was read is TGTGCCAGCAGCCCAAATCGCCAGAACAATGAG.

In the case of this clone: The CDR3 end falls 3 residues outside the read, so it is completed with the germline J gene. The rearrangement joins TRBV19 to TRBJ2-3; no reliable D call. The CDR3 contains 13 residues. V dropped 5 bases and J dropped 5 bases, with 11 bases sitting between them. Germline-derived CDR1 and CDR2 are LNHDA and SQIVND (reference sequence). The part of the CDR3 DNA that was read is TGTGCCAGTAGTGGCCAGGTCAAAGATACG. Its protein product is CASSGQVKDT. The entire CDR3 protein is CASSGQVKDTQYF.

As for this clone: Other DNA sequences in this specimen translate into the identical CDR3. The CDR3 DNA, read in part, is TGTGCCAGCTCTCCCGACAGGGAAGATACG. The encoded protein is CASSPDREDT. From start to end, the CDR3 is CASSPDREDTQYF. This chain joins TRBV18 and TRBJ2-3, with 7 bases fitting TRBD1. The read halts 3 residues ahead of the CDR3 end, with the missing end drawn from the germline J gene. Per the germline V gene, CDR1 is KGHSH and CDR2 is LQKENI. This CDR3 is built from 13 residues. V shed 6 bases and J 5 bases; nucleotides not matched to a gene: 5.

Points on this clone: With the read ending 3 residues before the CDR3 end, the germline J gene is used to fill in that end. The chain uses TRBV10-1 and TRBJ2-3, with D perhaps matching TRBD1 (5 bases). Germline V CDR1 and CDR2: WNHNN, SYGVQD (reference sequence). The CDR3 spans 13 residues. Trimming took off 2 bases at V and 6 bases at J, with 9 bases between the two ends. CDR3 loop: CASSEGARDTQYF. The part of the CDR3 DNA that was read is TGCGCCAGCAGTGAGGGGGCGCGGGATACG.

Remarks on this clone: The read finishes 3 residues shy of the CDR3 end, and the germline J gene is used to complete it. The chain carries TRBV7-2 and TRBJ2-7, with D possibly being TRBD2 (5 bases). Trimming removed 5 bases from V and 3 bases from J, with 11 bases in between. The CDR3 runs to 13 residues. Germline assignment: CDR1 SGHTA and CDR2 FQGNSA. The CDR3 DNA, read in part, is TGTGCCAGCAGCCCGAGGGTTCTCTACGAG. Its translation: CASSPRVLYE. The complete CDR3 reads CASSPRVLYEQYF.

About this clone: The read ends 3 residues before the CDR3 terminus; that terminus is restored from the germline J gene. The chain carries TRBV30 and TRBJ1-3; tentative D call: TRBD1 (5 bases). This CDR3 region has 13 residues. V was cut by 2 bases and J by 7 bases, with 12 bases left in between. Germline CDR1 and CDR2: GTSNPN and SVGIG (reference sequence). CDR3 protein: CAWSRTKANTIYF. The covered CDR3 bases are TGTGCCTGGAGTCGGACAAAGGCGAACACC.

Turning to this clone: The read ends 3 residues early relative to the CDR3; the germline J gene fills the gap. This sequence joins TRBV7-3 and TRBJ2-7, with D possibly TRBD1 on 6 matching bases. V was cut by 0 bases and J by 2 bases, with 8 bases left in between. The CDR3 runs to 14 residues. The V gene's germline CDR1 is SGHTA and CDR2 FQGTGA. The sequenced part of the CDR3 DNA is TGTGCCAGCAGCTTAACAGGGGGTACCTACGAG. Protein product: CASSLTGGTYE. The full CDR3 protein reads CASSLTGGTYEQYF.